This entry lists 12 T cell receptor beta chains sequenced from one sample in a study of T cell repertoires in cytomegalovirus infection. For these TCRs, the target antigens are not known. TCRdb called the reads again in MiXCR, with one record for every CDR3 protein. The sample has over 50,000 distinct CDR3 sequences; roughly 21% are singletons. Sequenced here: CD8+ T cells from cultured PBMCs, sampled from culture after CMV antigen stimulation. The source of these receptors is a human donor in good health (CMV status not recorded). Some clones in this sample may be carry-over from other donors' samples.

This clonotype was counted many times. J is TRBJ1-1 and V is TRBV7-2; D is undetermined. CDR3 size: 14 residues. Germline CDR1 SGHTA, CDR2 FQGNSA. V shed 4 bases and J shed 3 bases, with 12 bases lying between them. CDR3 amino acids: CASSSRTRDTEAFF. In nucleotides, the CDR3 is TGTGCCAGCAGCTCCCGGACCCGGGACACTGAAGCTTTCTTT.

The J gene is TRBJ2-5, the V gene TRBV7-2; 15 bases are shared with TRBD2. CDR1 is SGHTA, CDR2 FQGNSA, per germline. V was pared by 3 bases and J by 4 bases, with 9 bases of the junction left unmatched. The CDR3 is 18 amino acids. Here the CDR3 DNA reads TGTGCCAGCAGCTTTCCGGGACTAGCGGGGGGAGAGGGAGAGACCCAGTACTTC. This sequence encodes CASSFPGLAGGEGETQYF.

The J gene is TRBJ1-2, the V gene TRBV4-1; TRBD1 might be the D (5 bases). The CDR3 covers 16 residues. Trimming stripped 1 base from V and 4 bases from J, with 16 bases between. The V gene's germline CDR1 is MGHRA and CDR2 YSYEKL. This chain's CDR3 is CASSQVMERGAYGYTF. CDR3 in DNA: TGCGCCAGCAGCCAAGTGATGGAAAGGGGCGCCTATGGCTACACCTTC.

There are a few counts of this clonotype. The chain is built from TRBV7-2 and TRBJ2-7; 13 nucleotides agree with TRBD2. The CDR3 is made up of 14 amino acids. V shed 7 bases and J 2 bases; nucleotides not matched to a gene: 2. The germline CDR1 and CDR2 sequences are SGHTA and FQGNSA. CDR3 amino acids: CASKTSGGAYEQYF. For the CDR3, the DNA is TGTGCCAGCAAAACTAGCGGGGGGGCCTACGAGCAGTACTTC.

The CDR3 loop is CASSEASGGATDTQYF. For the CDR3, the DNA is TGTGCCAGCAGTGAAGCTAGCGGGGGGGCCACAGATACGCAGTATTTT. This sequence joins TRBV6-1 and TRBJ2-3; 11 bases are shared with TRBD2. The CDR3 consists of 16 residues. The ends lost 0 bases at V and 2 bases at J; junction bases unmatched: 1. The germline CDR1 and CDR2 sequences are MNHNS and SASEGT.

Only a few counts were recorded for this clonotype. The chain links TRBV7-9 to TRBJ2-5; no firm D call. Germline-derived CDR1 and CDR2 are SEHNR and FQNEAQ (reference sequence). V was trimmed by 4 bases and J by 7 bases, leaving 10 bases between them. This CDR3 contains 12 residues. The CDR3: CASSYNPGTQYF. The CDR3 DNA follows: TGTGCCAGCAGCTACAATCCCGGGACCCAGTACTTC.

This clonotype was seen more than once but under ten times. The chain uses TRBV28 and TRBJ1-2; possible D gene TRBD1, 5 bases. The germline gives CDR1 MDHEN, CDR2 SYDVKM. The CDR3 is 18 amino acids. The germline V and J ends were trimmed by 5 bases and 6 bases, with 28 bases remaining between them. The CDR3 region has the DNA TGTGCCAGCAGTCCTATTAAGATCCGGGACCCAGAGGGAAATGGCTACACCTTC. Translating gives CASSPIKIRDPEGNGYTF.

This clonotype was observed a few times. The genes are TRBV6-5 and TRBJ1-1; possibly TRBD1 for D (6 bases). The V end lost 0 bases, the J end lost 5 bases, and 13 bases lay between the germline ends. Per germline, CDR1 MNHEY and CDR2 SVGAGI. The CDR3 consists of 15 residues. CDR3 bases: TGTGCCAGCAGTTACTCATCACAGGGAGGGACTGAAGCTTTCTTT. Translating gives CASSYSSQGGTEAFF.

J is TRBJ2-1 and V is TRBV7-9; a possible D gene is TRBD2 (6 bases). This CDR3 spans 13 amino acids. Trimming removed 5 bases from V and 9 bases from J, with 14 bases in between. The V gene's germline CDR1 is SEHNR and CDR2 FQNEAQ (reference sequence). The CDR3 loop reads CASSPRGGIEQFF. The CDR3 DNA reads as TGTGCCAGCAGCCCGAGGGGAGGTATTGAGCAGTTCTTC.

This clonotype has just a few counts. V usage is TRBV7-8 and J usage is TRBJ2-3, with 8 bases that match TRBD2. Germline CDR1 reads SGHVS; CDR2 reads FQNEAQ. V was clipped by 2 bases and J by 11 bases; unmatched bases: 9. The CDR3 is made up of 14 amino acids. This chain's CDR3 is CASSLSFGGEMQYF. The CDR3 nucleotides read TGTGCCAGCAGCTTAAGCTTCGGGGGGGAAATGCAGTATTTT.

The rearrangement joins TRBV7-9 to TRBJ1-2, with D possibly matching TRBD1 (6 bases). The ends were cut back, 5 bases at V and 4 bases at J, with 14 bases in the middle. CDR1 SEHNR and CDR2 FQNEAQ come from the germline V gene (reference sequence). The length of the CDR3 is 14 residues. The CDR3 DNA reads TGTGCCAGCAGCCCTCAAGGGGGTCGCTATGGCTACACCTTC. Residues: CASSPQGGRYGYTF.

There are a few counts of this clonotype. This chain connects TRBV7-9 to TRBJ1-1, with 8 positions matching TRBD1. The CDR3 is made up of 15 amino acids. The V segment lost 6 bases and the J segment 4 bases; nucleotides outside the gene matches: 10. The V gene's germline CDR1 is SEHNR and CDR2 FQNEAQ (reference sequence). The CDR3 coding sequence is TGTGCCAGCAGTCGGACGCAGGGGGCCGGCACTGAAGCTTTCTTT. It is translated as CASSRTQGAGTEAFF.